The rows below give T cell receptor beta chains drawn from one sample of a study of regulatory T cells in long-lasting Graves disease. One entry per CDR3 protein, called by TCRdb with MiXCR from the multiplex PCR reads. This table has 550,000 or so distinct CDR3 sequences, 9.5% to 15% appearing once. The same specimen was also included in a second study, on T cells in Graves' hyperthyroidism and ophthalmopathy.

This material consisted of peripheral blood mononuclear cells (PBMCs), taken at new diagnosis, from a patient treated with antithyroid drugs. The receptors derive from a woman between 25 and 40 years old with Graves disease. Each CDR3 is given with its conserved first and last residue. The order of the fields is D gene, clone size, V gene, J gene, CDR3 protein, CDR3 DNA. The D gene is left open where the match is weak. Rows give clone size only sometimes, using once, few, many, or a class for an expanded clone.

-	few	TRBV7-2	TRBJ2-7	CASSFAGSAYEQYF	TGTGCCAGCAGCTTCGCGGGTTCTGCCTACGAGCAGTACTTC
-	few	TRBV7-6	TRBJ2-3	CASSWGDTQYF	TGTGCCAGCAGCTGGGGAGATACGCAGTATTTT
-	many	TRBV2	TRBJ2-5	CASSPTRETQYF	TGTGCCAGCAGCCCAACGCGGGAGACCCAGTACTTC
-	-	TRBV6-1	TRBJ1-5	CASSEVFVSLDSNQPQHF	TGTGCCAGCAGTGAAGTGTTTGTGAGCCTGGATAGCAATCAGCCCCAGCATTTT
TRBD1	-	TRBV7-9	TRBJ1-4	CASSLSGTGGEKLFF	TGTGCCAGCAGCTTATCCGGGACAGGGGGTGAAAAACTGTTTTTT
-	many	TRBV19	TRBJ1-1	CASSIDFRATEAFF	TGTGCCAGTAGTATAGATTTCCGAGCCACTGAAGCTTTCTTT
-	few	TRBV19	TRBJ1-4	CASSMWAANEKLFF	TGTGCCAGTAGTATGTGGGCAGCTAATGAAAAACTGTTTTTT
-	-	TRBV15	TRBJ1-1	CATSRGQLNTEAFF	TGTGCCACCAGCCGAGGACAGTTAAACACTGAAGCTTTCTTT
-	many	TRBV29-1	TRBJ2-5	CSVEYGRPTAQYF	TGCAGCGTCGAATACGGACGTCCAACGGCCCAGTACTTC
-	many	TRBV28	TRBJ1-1	CATSPSGGVYTEAFF	TGTGCCACTAGCCCCAGTGGGGGAGTTTACACTGAAGCTTTCTTT
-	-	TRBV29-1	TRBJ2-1	CSVRDPWAYNEQFF	TGCAGCGTCCGGGACCCCTGGGCCTACAATGAGCAGTTCTTC
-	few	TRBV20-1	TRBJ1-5	CSASGSNQPQHF	TGCAGTGCTAGCGGATCGAACCAGCCCCAGCATTTT
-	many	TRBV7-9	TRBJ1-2	CASSLTVTNYGYTF	TGTGCCAGCAGCTTAACCGTTACTAACTATGGCTACACCTTC
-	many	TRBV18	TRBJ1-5	CASSPSERSNQPQHF	TGTGCCAGCTCACCATCCGAGAGGAGCAATCAGCCCCAGCATTTT
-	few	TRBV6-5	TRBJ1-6	CASSWEDNSPLHF	TGTGCCAGCAGTTGGGAGGATAATTCACCCCTCCACTTT
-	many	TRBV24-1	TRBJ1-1	CATQNTVGEAFF	TGTGCCACCCAAAACACGGTCGGTGAAGCTTTCTTT
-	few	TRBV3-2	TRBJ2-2	CASSQDLAGTGELFF	TGTGCCAGCAGCCAAGATCTAGCAGGCACCGGGGAGCTGTTTTTT
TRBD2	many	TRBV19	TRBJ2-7	CASSWGGNPYEQYF	TGTGCCAGTAGTTGGGGGGGTAACCCCTACGAGCAGTACTTC
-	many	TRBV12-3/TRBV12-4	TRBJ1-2	CASSVQDGGYGYTF	TGTGCCAGCAGTGTTCAAGATGGAGGGTATGGCTACACCTTC
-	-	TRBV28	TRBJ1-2	CASSLTPGNTHKGYGYTF	TGTGCCAGCAGTTTAACCCCAGGCAACACCCATAAGGGTTATGGCTACACCTTC
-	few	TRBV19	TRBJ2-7	CASSMRQEDRQYF	TGTGCCAGTAGTATGAGGCAGGAGGACCGGCAGTACTTC
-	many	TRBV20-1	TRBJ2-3	CSATLADTQYF	TGCAGTGCGACCTTAGCAGATACGCAGTATTTT
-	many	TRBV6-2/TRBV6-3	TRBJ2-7	CASSYSGHTTDEQYF	TGTGCCAGCAGTTACTCGGGACACACCACCGACGAGCAGTACTTC
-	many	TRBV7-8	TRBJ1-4	CASSLGSGQFSSTNEKLFF	TGTGCCAGCAGCTTAGGGAGCGGACAGTTCTCCTCAACTAATGAAAAACTGTTTTTT